This TCR beta chain was documented in a study of blood T cell repertoires in COVID-19. At the level of the study: Specimens from acute and convalescent COVID-19 originated in the United States, Italy and Spain. T cells, B-cell-depleted T cells, or PBMCs supplied cDNA or gDNA.

The CDR3 covers 12 residues. V shed 4 bases and J 9 bases; nucleotides not matched to a gene: 8. The V gene's germline CDR1 is SQVTM and CDR2 ANQGSEA. Assay used: immunoSEQ multiplex PCR; TCRdb lists only in-frame clones, some missing. The table shows 95,000 to 150,000 clones, with 75% to 90% occurring only once. This clone was found a few times. This clonotype was sampled from a woman aged 70-85 years with acute or convalescent COVID-19. The sample consisted of peripheral blood. This chain uses TRBV29-1 with TRBJ2-5, with TRBD1 matching 7 bases. The CDR3 reads CSVAEQGYSQYF. The CDR3 DNA sequence: TGCAGCGTTGCCGAACAGGGGTACTCCCAGTACTTC.